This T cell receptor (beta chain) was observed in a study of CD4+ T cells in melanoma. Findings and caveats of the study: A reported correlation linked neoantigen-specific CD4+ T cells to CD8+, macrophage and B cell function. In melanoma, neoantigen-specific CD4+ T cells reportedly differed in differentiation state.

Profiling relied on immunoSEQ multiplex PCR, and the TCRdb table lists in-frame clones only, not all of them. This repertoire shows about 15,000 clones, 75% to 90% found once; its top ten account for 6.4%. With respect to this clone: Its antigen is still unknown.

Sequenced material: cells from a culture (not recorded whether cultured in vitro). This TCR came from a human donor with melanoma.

The CDR3 nucleotides read TGTGCCAGCAGCCTACGACAGGGGTGGACCGGGGAGCTGTTTTTT. Its translation is CASSLRQGWTGELFF. J is TRBJ2-2 and V is TRBV7-9; 8 bases fit TRBD1. V dropped 5 bases and J dropped 5; count of bases not matched to a gene: 7. The CDR3 is made up of 15 amino acids. CDR1 SEHNR and CDR2 FQNEAQ come from the germline V gene (reference sequence). Filled out from reference TRBV7-9 and TRBJ2-2, the complete variable domain reads DTGVSQNPRHKITKRGQNVTFRCDPISEHNRLYWYRQTLGQGPEFLTYFQNEAQLEKSRLLSDRFSAERPKGSFSTLEIQRTEQGDSAMYLCASSLRQGWTGELFFGEGSRLTVL.